This TCR beta chain derives from a study of human T cells and chemical hapten exposure. Turning to the study itself: Sensitizing treatment utilized 2% DPC over a 2 cm by 2 cm portion of upper inner arm skin. TCR yield per sample varied, mainly due to pooled library volumes.

Trimming cost V 2 bases and J 4 bases, with 18 bases left between them. This CDR3 is 15 amino acids long. Germline CDR1 reads DFQATT; CDR2 reads SNEGSKA (reference sequence). Individual cDNA molecules had unique molecular identifiers attached to them by the library. TCRdb redid the calling of the RACE reads with MiXCR, one entry per CDR3 protein. The table includes roughly 380,000 distinct CDR3 sequences, roughly 4.6% detected once. Documented time point: pre-sensitization, week 0. Treatment in this sample: therapeutic diphenylcyclopropenone sensitization with weekly scalp DPC. Venepuncture was done earlier than the placement of each patch test.

The V gene is TRBV20-1, the J gene TRBJ2-7, with D possibly matching TRBD1 (6 bases). This TCR came from a woman between 45 and 60 years old with alopecia areata. Some clones in this sample may be carry-over from other donors' samples. The sequencing used whole blood, collected in connection with sensitization to the hapten diphenylcyclopropenone (DPC). The CDR3 region is CSARSDSERLYEQYF. The CDR3 region has the DNA TGCAGTGCTAGATCGGACAGCGAGAGACTTTACGAGCAGTACTTC.